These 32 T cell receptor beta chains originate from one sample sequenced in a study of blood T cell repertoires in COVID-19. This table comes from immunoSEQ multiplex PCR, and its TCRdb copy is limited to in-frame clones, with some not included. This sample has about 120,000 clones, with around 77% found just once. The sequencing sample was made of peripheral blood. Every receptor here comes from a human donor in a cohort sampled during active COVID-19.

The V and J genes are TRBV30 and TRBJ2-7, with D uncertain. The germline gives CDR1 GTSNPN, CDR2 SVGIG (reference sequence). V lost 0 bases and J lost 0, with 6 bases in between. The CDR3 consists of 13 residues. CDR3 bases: TGTGCCTGGAGTGTACATCTCTCCTACGAGCAGTACTTC. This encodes CAWSVHLSYEQYF.

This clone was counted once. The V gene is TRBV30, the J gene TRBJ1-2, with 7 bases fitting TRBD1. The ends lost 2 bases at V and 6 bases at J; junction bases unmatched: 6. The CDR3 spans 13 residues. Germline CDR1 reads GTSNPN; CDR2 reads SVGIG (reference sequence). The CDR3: CAWSRDRGHGYTF. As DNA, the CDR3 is TGTGCCTGGAGTCGGGACAGAGGCCATGGCTACACCTTC.

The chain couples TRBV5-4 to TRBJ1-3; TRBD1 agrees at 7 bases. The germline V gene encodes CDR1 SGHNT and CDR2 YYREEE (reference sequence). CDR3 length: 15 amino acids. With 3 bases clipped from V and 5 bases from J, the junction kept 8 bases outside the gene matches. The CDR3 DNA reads TGTGCCAGCAGCTCCACGGGACAGAATCGAAACACCATATATTTT. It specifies CASSSTGQNRNTIYF.

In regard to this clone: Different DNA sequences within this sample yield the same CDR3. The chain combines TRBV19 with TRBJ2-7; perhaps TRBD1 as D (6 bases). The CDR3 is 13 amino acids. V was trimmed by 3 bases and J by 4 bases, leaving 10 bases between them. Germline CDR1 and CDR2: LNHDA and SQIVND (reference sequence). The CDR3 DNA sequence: TGTGCCAGTAGTATTACAGGGAGTTACGAGCAGTACTTC. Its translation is CASSITGSYEQYF.

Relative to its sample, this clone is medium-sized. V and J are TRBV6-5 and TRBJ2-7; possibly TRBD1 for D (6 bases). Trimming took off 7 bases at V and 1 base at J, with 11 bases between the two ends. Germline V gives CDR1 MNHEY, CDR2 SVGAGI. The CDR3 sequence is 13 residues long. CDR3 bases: TGTGCCAGCACCGTACAGGGATCCTACGAGCAGTACTTC. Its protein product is CASTVQGSYEQYF.

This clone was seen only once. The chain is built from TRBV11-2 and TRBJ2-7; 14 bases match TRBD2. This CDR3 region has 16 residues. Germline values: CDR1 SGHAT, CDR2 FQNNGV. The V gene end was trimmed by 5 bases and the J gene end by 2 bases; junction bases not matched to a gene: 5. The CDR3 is CASSLGLAGEAYEQYF. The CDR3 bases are TGTGCCAGCAGCCTGGGACTAGCGGGAGAGGCCTACGAGCAGTACTTC. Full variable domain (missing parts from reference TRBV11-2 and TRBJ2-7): EAGVAQSPRYKIIEKRQSVAFWCNPISGHATLYWYQQILGQGPKLLIQFQNNGVVDDSQLPKDRFSAERLKGVDSTLKIQPAKLEDSAVYLCASSLGLAGEAYEQYFGPGTRLTVT.

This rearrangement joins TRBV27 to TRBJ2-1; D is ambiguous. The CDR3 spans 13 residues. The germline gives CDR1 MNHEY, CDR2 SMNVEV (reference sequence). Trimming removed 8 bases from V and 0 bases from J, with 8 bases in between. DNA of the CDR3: TGTGCCAGCCGACGCGGCTCCTACAATGAGCAGTTCTTC. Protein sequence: CASRRGSYNEQFF.

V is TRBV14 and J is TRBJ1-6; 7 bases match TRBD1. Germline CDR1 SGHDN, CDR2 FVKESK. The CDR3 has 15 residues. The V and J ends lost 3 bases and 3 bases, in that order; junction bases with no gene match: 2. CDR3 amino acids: CASSQGDSYNSPLHF. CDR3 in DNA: TGTGCCAGCAGCCAGGGGGACAGCTATAATTCACCCCTCCACTTT.

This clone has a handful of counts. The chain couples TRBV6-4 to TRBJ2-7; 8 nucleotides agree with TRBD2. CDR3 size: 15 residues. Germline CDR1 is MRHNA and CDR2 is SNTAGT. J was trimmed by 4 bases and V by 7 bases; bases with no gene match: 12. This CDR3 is CASTEGREGRYEQYF. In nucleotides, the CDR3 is TGTGCCAGCACCGAGGGTCGGGAGGGCCGGTACGAGCAGTACTTC.

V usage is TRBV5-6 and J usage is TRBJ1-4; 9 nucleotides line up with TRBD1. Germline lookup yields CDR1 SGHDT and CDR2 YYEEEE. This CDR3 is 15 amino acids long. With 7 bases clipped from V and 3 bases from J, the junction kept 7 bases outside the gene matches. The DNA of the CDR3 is TGTGCCAGCTCCCAAACAGGGGGCTCTAATGAAAAACTGTTTTTT. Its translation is CASSQTGGSNEKLFF.

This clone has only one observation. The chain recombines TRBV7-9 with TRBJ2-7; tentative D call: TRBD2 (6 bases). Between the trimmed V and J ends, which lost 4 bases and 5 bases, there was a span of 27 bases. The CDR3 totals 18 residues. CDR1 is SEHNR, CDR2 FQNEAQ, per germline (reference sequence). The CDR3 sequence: CASSSDSGGSKRLNEQYF. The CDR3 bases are TGTGCCAGCAGCTCCGACAGTGGGGGGTCTAAGAGACTCAACGAGCAGTACTTC.

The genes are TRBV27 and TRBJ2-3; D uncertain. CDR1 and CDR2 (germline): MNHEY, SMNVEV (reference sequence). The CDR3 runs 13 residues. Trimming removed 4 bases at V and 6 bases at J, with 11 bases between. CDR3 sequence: CASSSLGMDTQYF. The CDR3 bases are TGTGCCAGCAGTTCCCTGGGCATGGATACGCAGTATTTT.

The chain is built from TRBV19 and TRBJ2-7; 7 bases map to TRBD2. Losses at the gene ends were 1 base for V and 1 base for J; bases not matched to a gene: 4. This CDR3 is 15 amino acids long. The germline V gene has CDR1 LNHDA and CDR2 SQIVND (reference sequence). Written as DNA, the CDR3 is TGTGCCAGTAGTATAGGGGCTAGCGGATCCTACGAGCAGTACTTC. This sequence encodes CASSIGASGSYEQYF.

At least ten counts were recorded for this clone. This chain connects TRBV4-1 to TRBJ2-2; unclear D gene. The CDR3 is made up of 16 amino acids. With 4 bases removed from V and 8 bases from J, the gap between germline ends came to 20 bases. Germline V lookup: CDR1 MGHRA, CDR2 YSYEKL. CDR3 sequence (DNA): TGCGCCAGCAGCCCAGACCCTGATGGCGGAGCGGGGGAGCTGTTTTTT. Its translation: CASSPDPDGGAGELFF.

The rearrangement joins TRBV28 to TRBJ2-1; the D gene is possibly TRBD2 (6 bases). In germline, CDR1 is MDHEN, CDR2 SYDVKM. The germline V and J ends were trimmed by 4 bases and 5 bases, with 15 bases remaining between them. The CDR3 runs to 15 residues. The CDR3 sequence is CASSSALRTNNEQFF. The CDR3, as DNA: TGTGCCAGCAGTTCGGCACTCCGGACTAACAATGAGCAGTTCTTC.

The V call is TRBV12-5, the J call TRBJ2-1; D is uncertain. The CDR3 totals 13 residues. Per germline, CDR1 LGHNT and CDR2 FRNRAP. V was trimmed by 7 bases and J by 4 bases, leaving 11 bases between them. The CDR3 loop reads CASALVMYNEQFF. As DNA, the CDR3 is TGTGCTAGTGCTCTGGTTATGTACAATGAGCAGTTCTTC.

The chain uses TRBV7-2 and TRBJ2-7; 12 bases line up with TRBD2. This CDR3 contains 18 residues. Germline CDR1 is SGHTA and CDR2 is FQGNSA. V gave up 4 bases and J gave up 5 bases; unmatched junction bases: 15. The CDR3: CASSSGWLAGGALDEQYF. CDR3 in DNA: TGTGCCAGCAGCTCCGGCTGGCTAGCGGGAGGGGCCTTGGACGAGCAGTACTTC.

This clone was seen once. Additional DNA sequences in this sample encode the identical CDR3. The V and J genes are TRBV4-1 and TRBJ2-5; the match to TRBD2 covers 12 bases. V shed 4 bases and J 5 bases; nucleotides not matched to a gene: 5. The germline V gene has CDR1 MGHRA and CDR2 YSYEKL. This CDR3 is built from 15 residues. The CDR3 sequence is CASSPSGGAGETQYF. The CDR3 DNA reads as TGCGCCAGCAGCCCTAGCGGGGGGGCGGGGGAGACCCAGTACTTC.

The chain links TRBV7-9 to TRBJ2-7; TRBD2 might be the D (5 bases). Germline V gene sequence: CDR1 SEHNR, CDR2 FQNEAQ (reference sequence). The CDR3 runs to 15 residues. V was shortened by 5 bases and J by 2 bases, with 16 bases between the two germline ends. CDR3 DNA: TGTGCCAGCAGCCTAGGAGGAGGACTTACCTACGAGCAGTACTTC. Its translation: CASSLGGGLTYEQYF.

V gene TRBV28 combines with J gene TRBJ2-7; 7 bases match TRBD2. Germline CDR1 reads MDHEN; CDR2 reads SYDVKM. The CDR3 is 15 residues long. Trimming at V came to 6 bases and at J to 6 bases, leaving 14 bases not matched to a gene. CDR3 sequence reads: CASSQSPSGRSEQYF. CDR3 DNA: TGTGCCAGCAGCCAATCTCCTAGCGGTCGGAGCGAGCAGTACTTC. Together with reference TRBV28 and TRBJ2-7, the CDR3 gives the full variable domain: DVKVTQSSRYLVKRTGEKVFLECVQDMDHENMFWYRQDPGLGLRLIYFSYDVKMKEKGDIPEGYSVSREKKERFSLILESASTNQTSMYLCASSQSPSGRSEQYFGPGTRLTVT.

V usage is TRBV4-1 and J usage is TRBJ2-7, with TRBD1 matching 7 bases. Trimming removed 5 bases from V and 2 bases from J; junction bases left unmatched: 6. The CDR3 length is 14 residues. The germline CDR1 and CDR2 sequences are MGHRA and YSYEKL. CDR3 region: CASSFVDRAYEQYF. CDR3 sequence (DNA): TGCGCCAGCAGCTTTGTTGACAGGGCCTACGAGCAGTACTTC.

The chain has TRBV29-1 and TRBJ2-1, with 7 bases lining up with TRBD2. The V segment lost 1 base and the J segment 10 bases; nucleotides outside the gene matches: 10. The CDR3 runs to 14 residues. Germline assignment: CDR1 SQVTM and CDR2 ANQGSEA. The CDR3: CSVEGIREATEQFF. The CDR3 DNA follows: TGCAGCGTTGAAGGGATCCGGGAGGCAACCGAGCAGTTCTTC.

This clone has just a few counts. CDR3 sequence reads: CASSLAAGEGEQYF. In DNA form, the CDR3 reads TGTGCCAGCAGCTTGGCGGCGGGAGAGGGCGAGCAGTACTTC. The chain joins TRBV5-6 to TRBJ2-7, with TRBD2 identical over 7 bases. Germline CDR1 SGHDT, CDR2 YYEEEE. V lost 0 bases and J lost 6; bases outside the gene matches: 6. The CDR3 totals 14 residues.

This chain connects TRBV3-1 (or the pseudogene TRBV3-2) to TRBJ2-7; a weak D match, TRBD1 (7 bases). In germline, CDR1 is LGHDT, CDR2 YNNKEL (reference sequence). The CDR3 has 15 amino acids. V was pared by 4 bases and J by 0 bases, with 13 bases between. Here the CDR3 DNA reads TGTGCCAGCAGCCCGCGGGACAGCCTCTCCTACGAGCAGTACTTC. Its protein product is CASSPRDSLSYEQYF.

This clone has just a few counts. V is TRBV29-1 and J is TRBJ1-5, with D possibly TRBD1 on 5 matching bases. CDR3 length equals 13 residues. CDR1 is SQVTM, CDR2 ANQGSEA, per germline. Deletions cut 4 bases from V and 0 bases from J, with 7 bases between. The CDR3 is CSVAQGSNQPQHF. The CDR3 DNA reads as TGCAGCGTTGCCCAGGGTAGCAATCAGCCCCAGCATTTT.

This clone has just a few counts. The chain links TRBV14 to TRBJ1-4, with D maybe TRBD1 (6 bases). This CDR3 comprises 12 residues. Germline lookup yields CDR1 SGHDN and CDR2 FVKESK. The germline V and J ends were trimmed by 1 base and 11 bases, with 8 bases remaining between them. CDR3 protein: CASSQVDSKLFF. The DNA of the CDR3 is TGTGCCAGCAGCCAAGTGGACAGCAAACTGTTTTTT.

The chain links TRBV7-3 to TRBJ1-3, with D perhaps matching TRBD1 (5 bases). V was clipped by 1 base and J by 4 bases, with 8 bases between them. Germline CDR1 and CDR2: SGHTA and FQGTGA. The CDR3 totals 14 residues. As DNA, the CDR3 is TGTGCCAGCAGCTTAAGGGGGGAAGGAAACACCATATATTTT. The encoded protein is CASSLRGEGNTIYF.

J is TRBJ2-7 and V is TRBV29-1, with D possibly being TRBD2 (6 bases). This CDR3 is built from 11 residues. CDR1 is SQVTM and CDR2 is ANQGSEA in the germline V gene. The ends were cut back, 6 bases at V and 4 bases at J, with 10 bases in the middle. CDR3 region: CSVGGNYEQYF. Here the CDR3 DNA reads TGCAGCGTGGGGGGAAATTACGAGCAGTACTTC.

The CDR3 DNA reads as TGTGCCTGGAAAGGGACTAGCGGGGTTTTCGCGAACACCGGGGAGCTGTTTTTT. Its translation: CAWKGTSGVFANTGELFF. The V gene is TRBV30, the J gene TRBJ2-2, with 13 bases aligning to TRBD2. CDR1 is GTSNPN and CDR2 is SVGIG in the germline V gene (reference sequence). V dropped 4 bases and J dropped 0; count of bases not matched to a gene: 8. This CDR3 is 18 amino acids long.

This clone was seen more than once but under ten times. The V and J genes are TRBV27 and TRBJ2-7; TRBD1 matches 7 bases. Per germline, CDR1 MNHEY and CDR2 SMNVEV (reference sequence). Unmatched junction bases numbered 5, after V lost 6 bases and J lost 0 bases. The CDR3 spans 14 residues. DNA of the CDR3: TGTGCCAGCAGCCCCCGGGACAGCTCCTACGAGCAGTACTTC. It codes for CASSPRDSSYEQYF.

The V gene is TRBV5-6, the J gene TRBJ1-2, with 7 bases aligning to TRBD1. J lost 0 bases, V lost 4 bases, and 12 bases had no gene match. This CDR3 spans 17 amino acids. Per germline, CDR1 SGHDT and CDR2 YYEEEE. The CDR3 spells CASSLEGGTEANYGYTF. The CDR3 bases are TGTGCCAGCAGCCTCGAGGGTGGGACAGAGGCTAACTATGGCTACACCTTC.

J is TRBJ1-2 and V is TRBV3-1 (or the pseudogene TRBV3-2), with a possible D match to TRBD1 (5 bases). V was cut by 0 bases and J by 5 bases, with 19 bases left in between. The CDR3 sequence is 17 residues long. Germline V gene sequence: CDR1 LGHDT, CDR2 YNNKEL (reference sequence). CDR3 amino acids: CASSQDGSRDRKYGYTF. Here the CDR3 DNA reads TGTGCCAGCAGCCAAGATGGATCGCGGGACCGAAAATATGGCTACACCTTC.